This TCR beta chain was recorded in a study of blood T cell repertoires in COVID-19. Study-level information: Spain, Italy and the United States supplied samples that represented acute and convalescent COVID-19. The cDNA or gDNA used as material had been derived from T cells, B-cell-depleted T cells, or PBMCs.

The CDR3 spans 15 residues. J lost 4 bases, V lost 0 bases, and 1 base had no gene match. Germline assignment: CDR1 LGHDT and CDR2 YNNKEL (reference sequence). Here immunoSEQ multiplex PCR was the method, and the copy in TCRdb shows in-frame clones only, minus some. Of a few hundred thousand clones in the sample, about nine tenths were seen once. This sequence was found in a man aged 18 to 30 who had recovered from COVID-19. The sequenced sample was PBMCs or T cells enriched from blood (not recorded which). The chain couples TRBV3-1 (or the pseudogene TRBV3-2) to TRBJ1-5; 9 bases are a match to TRBD1. The CDR3: CASSQEGTGNQPQHF. CDR3 coding DNA: TGTGCCAGCAGCCAAGAGGGGACAGGGAATCAGCCCCAGCATTTT.